This T cell receptor beta chain derives from a study of OX40 agonist ivuxolimab in advanced cancers. Study overall: Every 2 weeks, patients received ivuxolimab intravenously, dosed at 0.01 to 10 mg/kg. The study's findings and limits: Both CD4+ and CD8+ T cell populations in blood had undergone clonal expansion by week 6 at 0.1 to 3.0 mg/kg.

Generated by immunoSEQ multiplex PCR, the TCRdb table keeps only in-frame clones and is missing some. Here the sample spans more than 50,000 clones, 75% to 85% being singletons. Turning to this clone: Its antigen is currently unknown.

Trimming cost V 4 bases and J 1 base; bases outside gene matches: 4. CDR3 size: 14 residues. Germline values: CDR1 MNHNS, CDR2 SASEGT. The sequence derives from an adult with an advanced solid tumor such as melanoma, head and neck, liver or kidney cancer. The source material was CD4+ or CD8+ T cells sorted from blood, sampled in a trial of the OX40 agonist ivuxolimab. This chain connects TRBV6-1 to TRBJ2-7; TRBD1 aligns across 7 bases. CDR3 residues: CASSVNRGSYEQYF. In DNA, the CDR3 is TGTGCCAGCAGTGTCAACAGGGGATCCTACGAGCAGTACTTC.